Detailed here is one TCR beta chain. This clonotype was picked up a small number of times. It lacks a known antigen. Within one base of it there is no much larger clone, and no base qualities were kept. The sample's treatment or condition label, decoded: live attenuated yellow fever vaccine strain. At each blood-draw timepoint, two biological replicates of bulk PBMCs were collected. PBMCs were isolated from peripheral blood using a standard Ficoll-Paque protocol. TriZol was used to extract RNA from bulk PBMCs, from CD4 and CD8 fractions, and from dextramer-positive and dextramer-negative fractions. The data were taken from a study of T cells after yellow fever vaccination (dated by TCRdb to the late 2010s). With respect to the entire study: Libraries from fractions with low cell numbers were prepared with the SMART-Seq v4 Ultra Low Input RNA kit. To track T-cell clones before and after primary and booster YFV17D yellow fever vaccination, bulk TCR alpha and beta repertoires were sequenced longitudinally. Two healthy male donors, one aged 18 to 29 and one aged 30 to 40 years, made up the cohort. Blood was collected at multiple timepoints before and after primary and secondary immunization, and bulk PBMC replicates and cell subsets were isolated.

The study at large found these results: Only two donors were included in the study, so the extent to which the findings can be generalized is limited. Compared with the primary T-cell response, the secondary T-cell response was faster but weaker, reaching its peak on day 5 rather than on day 15. Most clones expanded after primary vaccination were re-detected after the booster (around 96% of CD4 and approximately 85% of CD8), suggesting broad memory maintenance. A small share of clonotypes was detected in both CD4 and CD8 compartments, with the overlap likely arising from convergent recombination. Because abundant contaminating clonotypes from the bulk population could be contained in FACS-sorted repertoires, computational filtering was required.

CDR1 is given as MNHEY and CDR2 as SMNVEV, both from the germline V gene (reference sequence). A distance of 15 bases separates the germline ends of V and J, which lose 6 bases and 5 bases respectively. From cysteine to phenylalanine, the CDR3 is 14 amino acids long. Just the 42-base CDR3 DNA is kept, in frame starting at base 1. TCR cDNA was synthesized by 5'RACE template switching, through which a universal primer site and unique molecular identifiers were introduced. Priming of cDNA synthesis was performed from both the TCR alpha and TCR beta constant segments. Libraries were amplified in two PCR steps, with sample barcodes and sequencing adapters added in the second step. Sequencing of libraries was done on Illumina HiSeq 2500 (2x100 bp) or NovaSeq (2x150 bp). Under the source paper's analysis protocol: Reads were demultiplexed and collapsed into UMI consensus sequences with MIGEC, and V(D)J alignment was performed with MiXCR. Using edgeR on replicate PBMC samples, clonotypes were called vaccine-responding if FDR was below 0.01 and the log2 fold change was above 5 up to day 15. Bulk clonotypes were assigned CD4 or CD8 identity according to which sequenced CD4 or CD8 repertoire held them at higher abundance. TCRdb cleaned the public reads at Q25 with fastp, built clones with MiXCR and kept in-frame beta chains. Each entry merges the rows of one CDR3 protein and shows their most common DNA and genes. These V and J calls derive from TCRdb rather than the authors' analysis. The sample contains just under 600,000 distinct CDR3 sequences, less than 15% of them found a single time. The ten most abundant clones make up over 12% of the sample.

The sequencing used PBMCs, collected on the day of the yellow fever booster vaccination. The V and J segments used are TRBV27 and TRBJ2-3; D gene: possibly TRBD1, on 5 matching bases. The origin of this receptor is a man aged 25-40 years who received the YFV17D yellow fever vaccine. Here the CDR3 is given as CASRIGVGKDTQYF. The DNA sequence follows: TGTGCCAGCAGAATAGGGGTTGGGAAAGATACGCAGTATTTT.